This record concerns one T cell receptor (beta chain) sequence. Its antigen is not known. This entry comes from a study of CD4 T cells in relation to SARS-CoV-2 and coronaviruses. Across the whole study: PBMCs were cultured with antigen for roughly 11 days before TCR beta sequencing. Negative control cultures got HIV-1 Nef peptides or no peptide.

Clones were sequenced by immunoSEQ multiplex PCR, and TCRdb holds only the in-frame ones, with some missing. The sample lists 20,000 to 25,000 clones, approximately 72% occurring once. The unexposed donors gave CD4+ T cells in about 2011-2018, prior to COVID-19. CD4+ T cells were isolated from the cells after about 11 days of culture. There are 17 residues in the CDR3. Germline CDR1 reads MNHNS; CDR2 reads SASEGT. The V end lost 3 bases, the J end lost 0 bases, and 15 bases lay between the germline ends. Sequenced material: CD4+ T cells from PBMCs, cultured in vitro. This TCR came from a human donor in good health. The chain is built from TRBV6-1 and TRBJ1-3; D is undetermined. CDR3 sequence: CASSEGSSLISGNTIYF. The CDR3 DNA sequence: TGTGCCAGCAGTGAGGGTTCCTCTTTAATCTCTGGAAACACCATATATTTT.